This section outlines one T cell receptor beta chain sequence together with its context. Its antigen is as yet unknown. This entry is derived from a study of T cell repertoires in cytomegalovirus infection. MiXCR, applied by TCRdb to the reads, yields one record per CDR3 protein. The repertoire has about 900,000 distinct CDR3 sequences, around 30% of them found once; the top ten carry around an eighth. Germline-derived CDR1 and CDR2 are MNHEY and SVGEGT. This CDR3 is built from 14 residues. V lost 3 bases and J 4 bases, leaving 10 bases between the germline ends. The chain links TRBV6-2 or TRBV6-3 to TRBJ1-5; D unclear. Material: cultured CD8+ T cells from PBMCs, obtained from culture after CMV antigen stimulation. The TCR was taken from a human donor in good health (CMV status not recorded). Some clones in this sample may be carry-over from other donors' samples. The CDR3 DNA sequence: TGTGCCAGCAGTTATGTGGACGCAAATCAGCCCCAGCATTTT. Protein: CASSYVDANQPQHF.